Below are 14 T cell receptor beta chains sequenced from a single sample in a study of OX40 agonist ivuxolimab in advanced cancers. The library was built by means of the immunoSEQ multiplex PCR assay. TCRdb holds this immuneACCESS table with in-frame rearrangements only. Some clones are missing; in checked studies, unresolved V genes explain under half, and the rest has no known cause. Recorded for this sample are approximately 29,000 clones; about four fifths of them occurred a single time. In total, the top ten clones hold about 15% of the sample. The specimen comprised CD4+ or CD8+ T cells sorted from blood, sampled in a trial of the OX40 agonist ivuxolimab. The receptors come from an adult with an advanced solid tumor such as melanoma, head and neck, liver or kidney cancer.

This sequence joins TRBV7-3 and TRBJ2-2, with D tentatively TRBD1 or TRBD2 (6 bases each). Trimming shortened V by 7 bases and J by 1 base, and 13 bases separated the two germline ends. In germline, CDR1 is SGHTA, CDR2 FQGTGA. The CDR3 loop spans 15 amino acids. The CDR3 DNA sequence: TGTGCCAGCACCCTGGGGGGCAGGAACACCGGGGAGCTGTTTTTT. As protein: CASTLGGRNTGELFF.

This chain uses TRBV7-9 with TRBJ2-2; the match to TRBD1 covers 7 bases. The CDR3 runs to 15 residues. Germline trimming cut 5 bases from V and 6 bases from J; bases unmatched to any gene: 9. CDR1 SEHNR and CDR2 FQNEAQ come from the germline V gene (reference sequence). The CDR3 region is CASSPDRNRAGELFF. CDR3 DNA sequence: TGTGCCAGCAGCCCGGACAGGAATCGCGCCGGGGAGCTGTTTTTT.

This clone was observed a handful of times. The gene calls are TRBV30 and TRBJ1-1; D is unresolved. V was shortened by 1 base and J by 1 base, with 7 bases between the two germline ends. This CDR3 contains 13 residues. Germline CDR1 is GTSNPN and CDR2 is SVGIG (reference sequence). CDR3 loop: CAWSGPANTEAFF. The CDR3 DNA reads as TGTGCCTGGAGTGGCCCGGCGAACACTGAAGCTTTCTTT.

The chain is built from TRBV19 and TRBJ2-5; 8 bases map to TRBD2. The CDR3 consists of 16 residues. Trimming at V came to 4 bases and at J to 5 bases, leaving 12 bases not matched to a gene. The germline CDR1 and CDR2 sequences are LNHDA and SQIVND (reference sequence). DNA for the CDR3: TGTGCCAGTAGTACGTCGGGGGGGGGCCTTTTGGAGACCCAGTACTTC. Amino acid sequence: CASSTSGGGLLETQYF.

This sequence joins TRBV30 and TRBJ2-5; D is tentatively TRBD1 or TRBD2 (7 bases each). Germline CDR1 is GTSNPN and CDR2 is SVGIG (reference sequence). The V gene lost 5 bases and the J gene lost 4 bases, with 20 bases spanning the gap. The CDR3 spans 15 residues. The CDR3 region has the DNA TGTGCCTGGGTGGGGGGGACAGAGGGTCGAGAGACCCAGTACTTC. Translation gives CAWVGGTEGRETQYF.

V is TRBV29-1 and J is TRBJ2-7; either TRBD1 or TRBD2 may supply D (6 bases each). The V gene's germline CDR1 is SQVTM and CDR2 ANQGSEA. Trimming removed 1 base from V and 0 bases from J, with 16 bases in between. The CDR3 spans 16 residues. The chain's CDR3 is CSVEVLGGGSSYEQYF. Written as DNA, the CDR3 is TGCAGCGTTGAAGTCTTGGGGGGCGGAAGCTCCTACGAGCAGTACTTC.

V is TRBV9 and J is TRBJ2-1; 13 bases are a match to TRBD2. Germline loops: CDR1 SGDLS, CDR2 YYNGEE. CDR3 length: 19 amino acids. Losses at the gene ends were 3 bases for V and 0 bases for J; bases not matched to a gene: 9. Written as DNA, the CDR3 is TGTGCCAGCAGCGGGCCCGGGACTAGCGGGGCGAGCTCCTACAATGAGCAGTTCTTC. It is translated as CASSGPGTSGASSYNEQFF. The entire variable domain, with the rest obtained from reference TRBV9 and TRBJ2-1, is as follows: DSGVTQTPKHLITATGQRVTLRCSPRSGDLSVYWYQQSLDQGLQFLIQYYNGEERAKGNILERFSAQQFPDLHSELNLSSLELGDSALYFCASSGPGTSGASSYNEQFFGPGTRLTVL.

V gene TRBV9 combines with J gene TRBJ2-7; maybe TRBD1 (5 bases). Germline CDR1 SGDLS, CDR2 YYNGEE. CDR3 length equals 14 residues. V dropped 3 bases and J dropped 5 bases, with 15 bases sitting between them. CDR3 sequence reads: CASSDPQGNHEQYF. CDR3 bases: TGTGCCAGCAGCGATCCTCAGGGTAACCACGAGCAGTACTTC.

The chain employs TRBV7-8 and TRBJ1-5; no clear D gene. The CDR3 consists of 14 residues. Trimming cost V 2 bases and J 6 bases, with 11 bases left between them. Germline CDR1 is SGHVS and CDR2 is FQNEAQ. CDR3 amino acids: CASSLRLYSQPQHF. The CDR3 DNA reads as TGTGCCAGCAGCTTACGTCTGTACTCTCAGCCCCAGCATTTT.

The rearrangement uses TRBV30 and TRBJ1-6, with 8 positions matching TRBD1. This CDR3 has 16 residues. V lost 0 bases and J lost 2; bases outside the gene matches: 3. The germline CDR1 and CDR2 sequences are GTSNPN and SVGIG (reference sequence). As DNA, the CDR3 is TGTGCCTGGAGTGTACAGGGGGGAACCTATAATTCACCCCTCCACTTT. Translated, it gives CAWSVQGGTYNSPLHF.

The table lists this clone with a few counts. This sequence joins TRBV5-6 and TRBJ1-1; no clear D. The ends were cut back, 1 base at V and 1 base at J, with 11 bases in the middle. CDR3 length equals 15 residues. Germline V gives CDR1 SGHDT, CDR2 YYEEEE. The CDR3 here is CASSLLAATNTEAFF. Written as DNA, the CDR3 is TGTGCCAGCAGCTTGTTGGCAGCGACGAACACTGAAGCTTTCTTT.

This rearrangement joins TRBV11-2 to TRBJ2-3; no definite D call. The CDR3 runs to 16 residues. Germline CDR1 reads SGHAT; CDR2 reads FQNNGV. Trimming shortened V by 3 bases and J by 5 bases, and 18 bases separated the two germline ends. The CDR3 protein is CASSLRPFTGGDTQYF. For the CDR3, the DNA is TGTGCCAGCAGCTTGAGACCTTTCACCGGTGGAGATACGCAGTATTTT. Variable domain in full (rest from reference TRBV11-2 and TRBJ2-3): EAGVAQSPRYKIIEKRQSVAFWCNPISGHATLYWYQQILGQGPKLLIQFQNNGVVDDSQLPKDRFSAERLKGVDSTLKIQPAKLEDSAVYLCASSLRPFTGGDTQYFGPGTRLTVL.

J is TRBJ1-1 and V is TRBV5-4, with D possibly TRBD1 on 5 matching bases. The germline V gene encodes CDR1 SGHNT and CDR2 YYREEE (reference sequence). V shed 0 bases and J shed 5 bases, with 14 bases lying between them. The CDR3 covers 15 residues. This CDR3 reads CASSLAGRSGTEAFF. The CDR3 DNA reads TGTGCCAGCAGCTTGGCAGGGCGTTCGGGGACTGAAGCTTTCTTT.

The chain couples TRBV6-1 to TRBJ1-3, with D possibly matching TRBD1 (6 bases). CDR1 and CDR2 from the germline V gene are MNHNS and SASEGT. The CDR3 totals 16 residues. V was clipped by 2 bases and J by 2 bases, with 13 bases between them. Written as DNA, the CDR3 is TGTGCCAGCAGTGAAACTTCGACAGGAACTGGAAACACCATATATTTT. It codes for CASSETSTGTGNTIYF.